The 9 T cell receptor beta chains below were found in one sample sequenced in a study of cytomegalovirus exposure and HLA in healthy donors (dated by TCRdb to the late 2010s). Library method: the immunoSEQ multiplex PCR assay. The multiplex PCR relied on a mix of 60 forward primers for TCR Vbeta segments and 13 reverse primers for TCR Jbeta segments. This immuneACCESS table, as held by TCRdb, lists in-frame sequences with V and J called but not all clones. Of the missing ones, under half trace to an unresolved V gene in checked studies; the others have no known cause. Within this sample are about 67,000 clones, with 80% to 90% of them counted one time only. 9% to 13% of the sample is in the top ten clones. Material: PBMCs. The origin of the receptors is a woman aged 25 to 39 in good health and CMV-seropositive.

This chain joins TRBV14 and TRBJ1-2; a possible D gene is TRBD1 (6 bases). The germline CDR1 and CDR2 sequences are SGHDN and FVKESK. V gave up 0 bases and J gave up 4 bases, with 15 bases separating them. CDR3 length: 16 residues. This CDR3 reads CASSQDPGQGSYGYTF. The DNA of the CDR3 is TGTGCCAGCAGCCAAGATCCGGGACAAGGGAGCTATGGCTACACCTTC. Full variable domain (outside the CDR3, taken from reference TRBV14 and TRBJ1-2): EAGVTQFPSHSVIEKGQTVTLRCDPISGHDNLYWYRRVMGKEIKFLLHFVKESKQDESGMPNNRFLAERTGGTYSTLKVQPAELEDSGVYFCASSQDPGQGSYGYTFGSGTRLTVV.

This sequence joins TRBV7-7 and TRBJ2-3; 10 bases agree with TRBD2. The CDR3 has 16 residues. Germline V CDR1 and CDR2: SSHAT, FNYEAQ (reference sequence). V shed 5 bases and J 0 bases; nucleotides not matched to a gene: 5. CDR3 in amino acids: CASSRLAGSSTDTQYF. CDR3 DNA sequence: TGTGCCAGCAGCCGACTAGCGGGCTCTAGCACAGATACGCAGTATTTT.

This rearrangement joins TRBV18 to TRBJ2-3; TRBD2 aligns across 7 bases. This CDR3 spans 16 amino acids. Germline values: CDR1 KGHSH, CDR2 LQKENI. The J segment lost 1 base and the V segment lost 8 bases, leaving 12 bases of the junction unmatched. The CDR3 reads CASTLLATVRTDTQYF. The CDR3 nucleotides are TGTGCCAGCACCTTACTAGCGACGGTCCGCACAGATACGCAGTATTTT.

Details on this clone: One end of the junction does not line up with germline, which may come from a read error. The chain employs TRBV11-1 and TRBJ1-6; D is undetermined. CDR1 and CDR2 from the germline V gene are SGHAT and FQDESV (reference sequence). CDR3 size: 12 residues. CDR3 loop: CASSIAGTPLHF. CDR3 DNA sequence: TGTGCCAGCAGCATAGCCGGGACACCCCTCCACTTT.

This clone was recorded once. The chain combines TRBV5-1 with TRBJ2-2, with D hard to call. Germline CDR1 SGHRS, CDR2 YFSETQ. The CDR3 loop spans 13 amino acids. Trimming shortened V by 0 bases and J by 4 bases, and 4 bases separated the two germline ends. CDR3 in DNA: TGCGCCAGCAGCTTGGCAGTCACCGGGGAGCTGTTTTTT. Translated, it gives CASSLAVTGELFF.

The chain uses TRBV9 and TRBJ2-3; no reliable D call. Per the germline V gene, CDR1 is SGDLS and CDR2 is YYNGEE. The V and J ends lost 3 bases and 6 bases respectively, with 11 bases between them. This CDR3 is 13 amino acids long. Written as DNA, the CDR3 is TGTGCCAGCAGCGCGCTAGACGGGGATACGCAGTATTTT. Translation: CASSALDGDTQYF.

The CDR3, as DNA: TGTGCCAGCAGGACCCACCAGGGGAACTACGAGCAGTACTTC. Translating it yields CASRTHQGNYEQYF. This chain joins TRBV6-6 and TRBJ2-7, with D possibly being TRBD1 (6 bases). V was trimmed by 6 bases and J by 3 bases, leaving 15 bases between them. The CDR3 length is 14 residues. Looked up from germline, CDR1 is MNHNY and CDR2 is SVGAGI (reference sequence).

The chain couples TRBV4-2 to TRBJ1-2; D call uncertain. Germline CDR1 is LGHNA and CDR2 is YNFKEQ. This CDR3 contains 15 residues. Trimming pared 2 bases from V and 5 bases from J, leaving 15 bases between. The DNA for the CDR3 is TGTGCCAGCAGCCAACGCACAGAGCCGTTTTATGGCTACACCTTC. Translated, it gives CASSQRTEPFYGYTF.

The rearrangement uses TRBV5-4 and TRBJ1-3; a possible D gene is TRBD1 (5 bases). Germline V gene lookup returns CDR1 SGHNT and CDR2 YYREEE (reference sequence). V lost 4 bases and J lost 3, with 14 bases in between. The CDR3 totals 15 residues. The CDR3 DNA is TGTGCCAGCAGCCGCCGGGACTTTGGTGGAAACACCATATATTTT. Translated, it gives CASSRRDFGGNTIYF.